One TCR beta chain is described in this entry. The data derive from a study of blood T cell repertoires in COVID-19. Study details: Sites across the United States, Italy and Spain contributed samples from acute and convalescent COVID-19.

From germline, CDR1 is SGHRS and CDR2 YFSETQ. The CDR3 loop spans 14 amino acids. The V gene lost 3 bases and the J gene lost 1 base, with 10 bases spanning the gap. The table came from immunoSEQ multiplex PCR; TCRdb's copy has only in-frame clones and leaves some out. The repertoire holds about 180,000 clones, with approximately 90% as singletons. The TCR was taken from a woman between 25 and 40 years old with acute or convalescent COVID-19. The V and J genes are TRBV5-1 and TRBJ1-1, with D tentatively TRBD1 (6 bases). The sample comprised peripheral blood. The CDR3 nucleotides are TGCGCCAGCAGCTCAGGGGATCGGAACACTGAAGCTTTCTTT. It codes for CASSSGDRNTEAFF.